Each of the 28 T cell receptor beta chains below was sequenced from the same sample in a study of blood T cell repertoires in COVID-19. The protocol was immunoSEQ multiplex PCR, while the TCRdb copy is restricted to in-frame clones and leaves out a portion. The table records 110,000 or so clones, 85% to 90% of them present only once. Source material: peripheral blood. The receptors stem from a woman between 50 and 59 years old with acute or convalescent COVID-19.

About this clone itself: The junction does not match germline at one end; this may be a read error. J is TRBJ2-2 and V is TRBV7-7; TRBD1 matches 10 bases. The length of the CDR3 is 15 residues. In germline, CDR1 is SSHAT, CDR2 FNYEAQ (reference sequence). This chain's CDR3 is CASSSGTGVTGELFF. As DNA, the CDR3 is TGTGCTAGCAGCTCCGGGACAGGGGTCACCGGGGAGCTGTTTTTT. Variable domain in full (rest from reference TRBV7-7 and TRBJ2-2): GAGVSQSPRYKVTKRGQDVTLRCDPISSHATLYWYQQALGQGPEFLTYFNYEAQPDKSGLPSDRFSAERPEGSISTLTIQRTEQRDSAMYRCASSSGTGVTGELFFGEGSRLTVL.

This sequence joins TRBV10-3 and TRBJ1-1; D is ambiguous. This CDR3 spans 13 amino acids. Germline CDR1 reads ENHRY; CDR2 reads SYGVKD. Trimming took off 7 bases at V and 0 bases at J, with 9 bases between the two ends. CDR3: CAITKEVNTEAFF. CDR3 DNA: TGTGCCATCACCAAGGAGGTGAACACTGAAGCTTTCTTT.

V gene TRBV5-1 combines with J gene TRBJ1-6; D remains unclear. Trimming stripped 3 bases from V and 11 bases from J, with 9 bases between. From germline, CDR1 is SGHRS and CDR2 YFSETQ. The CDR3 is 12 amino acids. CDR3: CASSSGEPPLHF. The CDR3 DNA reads TGCGCCAGCAGCTCCGGAGAACCACCCCTCCACTTT.

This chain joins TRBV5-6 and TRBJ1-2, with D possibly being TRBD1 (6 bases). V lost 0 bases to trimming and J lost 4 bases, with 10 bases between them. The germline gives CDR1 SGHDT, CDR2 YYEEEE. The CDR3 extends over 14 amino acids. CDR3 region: CASSLVDSLYGYTF. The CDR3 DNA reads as TGTGCCAGCAGCTTGGTGGACAGCCTCTATGGCTACACCTTC.

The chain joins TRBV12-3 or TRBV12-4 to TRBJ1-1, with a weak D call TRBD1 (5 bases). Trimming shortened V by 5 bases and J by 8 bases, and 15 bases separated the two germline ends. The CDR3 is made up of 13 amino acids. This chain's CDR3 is CASSLREEGEAFF. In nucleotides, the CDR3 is TGTGCCAGCAGTCTCCGGGAGGAGGGGGAAGCTTTCTTT.

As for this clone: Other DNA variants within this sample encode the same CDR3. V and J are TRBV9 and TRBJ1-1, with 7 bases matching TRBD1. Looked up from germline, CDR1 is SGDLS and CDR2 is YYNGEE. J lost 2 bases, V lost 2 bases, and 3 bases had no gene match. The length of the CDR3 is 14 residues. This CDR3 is CASSVGQLNTEAFF. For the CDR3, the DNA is TGTGCCAGCAGCGTGGGACAGCTAAACACTGAAGCTTTCTTT.

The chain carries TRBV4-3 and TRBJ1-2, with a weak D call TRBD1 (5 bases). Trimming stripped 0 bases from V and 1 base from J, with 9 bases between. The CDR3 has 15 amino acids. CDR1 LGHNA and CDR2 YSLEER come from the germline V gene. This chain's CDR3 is CASSQDRQFNYGYTF. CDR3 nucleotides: TGCGCCAGCAGCCAAGATCGACAGTTTAACTATGGCTACACCTTC.

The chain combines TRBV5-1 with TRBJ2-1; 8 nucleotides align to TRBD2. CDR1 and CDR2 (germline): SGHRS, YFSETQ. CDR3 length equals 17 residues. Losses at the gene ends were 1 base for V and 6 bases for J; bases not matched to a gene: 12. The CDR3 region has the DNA TGCGCCAGCAGCTTGCGGGGCGGGGGGCCATTCGGCAATGAGCAGTTCTTC. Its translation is CASSLRGGGPFGNEQFF.

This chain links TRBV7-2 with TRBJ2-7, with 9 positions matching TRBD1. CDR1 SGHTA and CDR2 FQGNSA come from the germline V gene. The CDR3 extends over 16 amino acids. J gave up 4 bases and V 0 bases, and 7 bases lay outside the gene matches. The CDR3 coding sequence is TGTGCCAGCAGCTTAGCGGACAGGGGAGGCCTTTACGAGCAGTACTTC. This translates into CASSLADRGGLYEQYF.

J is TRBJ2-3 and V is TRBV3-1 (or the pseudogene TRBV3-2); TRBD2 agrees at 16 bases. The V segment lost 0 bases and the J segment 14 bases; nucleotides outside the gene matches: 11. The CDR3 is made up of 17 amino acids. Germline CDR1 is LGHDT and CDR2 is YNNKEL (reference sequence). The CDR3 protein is CASSQEGGTSGGALMYF. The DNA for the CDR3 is TGTGCCAGCAGCCAAGAAGGAGGGACTAGCGGGGGGGCCTTAATGTATTTT.

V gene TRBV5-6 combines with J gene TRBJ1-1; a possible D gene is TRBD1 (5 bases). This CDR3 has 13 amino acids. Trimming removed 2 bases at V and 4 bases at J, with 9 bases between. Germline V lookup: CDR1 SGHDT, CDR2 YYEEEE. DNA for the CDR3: TGTGCCAGCAGCTTCGGGGGAGGCACTGAAGCTTTCTTT. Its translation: CASSFGGGTEAFF.

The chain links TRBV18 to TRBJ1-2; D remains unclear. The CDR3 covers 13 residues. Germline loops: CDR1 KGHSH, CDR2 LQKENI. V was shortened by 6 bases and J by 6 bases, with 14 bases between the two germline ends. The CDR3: CASSPELLNGYTF. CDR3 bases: TGTGCCAGCTCCCCAGAGCTTTTAAATGGCTACACCTTC.

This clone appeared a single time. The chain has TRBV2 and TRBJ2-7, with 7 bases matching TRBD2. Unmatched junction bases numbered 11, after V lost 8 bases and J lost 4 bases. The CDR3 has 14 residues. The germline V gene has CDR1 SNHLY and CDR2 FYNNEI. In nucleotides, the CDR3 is TGTGCCAGCGAGGCAGGGAGGGGTGGGTACGAGCAGTACTTC. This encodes CASEAGRGGYEQYF.

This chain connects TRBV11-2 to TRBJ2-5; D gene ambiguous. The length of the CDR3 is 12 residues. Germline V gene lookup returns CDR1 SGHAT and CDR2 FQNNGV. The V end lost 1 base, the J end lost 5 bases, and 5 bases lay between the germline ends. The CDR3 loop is CASSLVSETQYF. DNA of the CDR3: TGTGCCAGCAGCTTAGTGTCGGAGACCCAGTACTTC. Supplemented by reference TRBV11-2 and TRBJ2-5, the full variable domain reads EAGVAQSPRYKIIEKRQSVAFWCNPISGHATLYWYQQILGQGPKLLIQFQNNGVVDDSQLPKDRFSAERLKGVDSTLKIQPAKLEDSAVYLCASSLVSETQYFGPGTRLLVL.

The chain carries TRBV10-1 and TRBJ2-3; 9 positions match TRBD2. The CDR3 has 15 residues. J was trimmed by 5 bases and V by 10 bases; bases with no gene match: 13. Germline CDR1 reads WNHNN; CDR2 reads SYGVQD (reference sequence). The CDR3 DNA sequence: TGCGCCACTACCGACGGCGGGGGGGGCCAAGATACGCAGTATTTT. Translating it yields CATTDGGGGQDTQYF.

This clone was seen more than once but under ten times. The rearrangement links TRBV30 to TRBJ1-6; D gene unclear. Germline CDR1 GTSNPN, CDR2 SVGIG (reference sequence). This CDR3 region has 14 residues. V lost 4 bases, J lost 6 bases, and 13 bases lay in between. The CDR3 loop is CAWKTGSLNSPLHF. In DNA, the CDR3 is TGTGCCTGGAAGACCGGGTCTCTTAATTCACCCCTCCACTTT.

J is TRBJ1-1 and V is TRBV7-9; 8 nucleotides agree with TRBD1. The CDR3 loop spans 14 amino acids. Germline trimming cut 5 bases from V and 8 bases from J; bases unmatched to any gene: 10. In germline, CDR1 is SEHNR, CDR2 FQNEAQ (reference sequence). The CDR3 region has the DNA TGTGCCAGCAGCCAAGCGGACAGGGCACCCGAAGCTTTCTTT. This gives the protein CASSQADRAPEAFF.

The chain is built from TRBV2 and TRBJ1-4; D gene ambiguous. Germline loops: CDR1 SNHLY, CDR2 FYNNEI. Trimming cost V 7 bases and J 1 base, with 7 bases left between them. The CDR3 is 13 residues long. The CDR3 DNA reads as TGTGCCAGCATGCGGGGAACTAATGAAAAACTGTTTTTT. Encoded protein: CASMRGTNEKLFF.

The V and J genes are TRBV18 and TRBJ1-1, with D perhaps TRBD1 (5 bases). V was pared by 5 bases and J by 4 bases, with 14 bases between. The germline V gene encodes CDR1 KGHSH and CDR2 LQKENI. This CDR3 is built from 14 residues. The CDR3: CASSFLDGGTEAFF. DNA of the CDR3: TGTGCCAGCTCATTTTTAGACGGGGGCACTGAAGCTTTCTTT.

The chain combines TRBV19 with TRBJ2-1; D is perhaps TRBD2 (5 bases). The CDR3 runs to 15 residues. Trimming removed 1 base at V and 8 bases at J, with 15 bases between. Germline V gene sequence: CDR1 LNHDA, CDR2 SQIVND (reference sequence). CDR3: CASSIAFRAADEQFF. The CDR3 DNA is TGTGCCAGTAGTATAGCGTTCCGAGCGGCGGATGAGCAGTTCTTC.

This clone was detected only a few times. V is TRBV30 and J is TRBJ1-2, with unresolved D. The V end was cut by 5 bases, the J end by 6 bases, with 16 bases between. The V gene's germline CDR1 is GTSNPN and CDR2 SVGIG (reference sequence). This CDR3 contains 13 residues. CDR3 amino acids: CAWQAGSSDGYTF. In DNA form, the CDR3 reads TGTGCCTGGCAAGCGGGCAGTTCGGATGGCTACACCTTC.

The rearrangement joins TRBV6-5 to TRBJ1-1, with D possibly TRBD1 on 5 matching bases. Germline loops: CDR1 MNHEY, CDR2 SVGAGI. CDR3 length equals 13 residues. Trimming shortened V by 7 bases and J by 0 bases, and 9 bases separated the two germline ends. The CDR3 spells CASIQGLNTEAFF. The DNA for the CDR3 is TGTGCCAGCATCCAGGGATTGAACACTGAAGCTTTCTTT.

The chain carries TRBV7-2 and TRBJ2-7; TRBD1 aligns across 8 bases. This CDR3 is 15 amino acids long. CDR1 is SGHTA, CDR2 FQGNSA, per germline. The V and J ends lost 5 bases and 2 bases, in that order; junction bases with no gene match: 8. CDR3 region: CASSQGWDRTYEQYF. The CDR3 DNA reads TGTGCCAGCAGCCAGGGGTGGGACAGGACCTACGAGCAGTACTTC.

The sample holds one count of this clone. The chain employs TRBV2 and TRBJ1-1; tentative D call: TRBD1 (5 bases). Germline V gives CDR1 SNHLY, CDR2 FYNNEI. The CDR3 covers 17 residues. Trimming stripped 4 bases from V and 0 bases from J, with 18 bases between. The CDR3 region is CASSGGARNALNTEAFF. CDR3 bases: TGTGCCAGCAGTGGGGGCGCAAGGAATGCCTTGAACACTGAAGCTTTCTTT.

CDR3: CASSIGGTGGEKLFF. As DNA, the CDR3 is TGTGCCAGTAGTATAGGAGGGACAGGGGGCGAAAAACTGTTTTTT. J is TRBJ1-4 and V is TRBV19, with 12 bases that match TRBD1. The V and J ends lost 1 base and 8 bases, in that order; junction bases with no gene match: 2. In germline, CDR1 is LNHDA, CDR2 SQIVND (reference sequence). This CDR3 has 15 residues.

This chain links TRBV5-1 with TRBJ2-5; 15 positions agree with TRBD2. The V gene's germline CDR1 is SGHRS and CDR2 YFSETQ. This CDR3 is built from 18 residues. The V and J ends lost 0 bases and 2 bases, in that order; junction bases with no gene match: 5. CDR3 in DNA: TGCGCCAGCAGCTTGGTCGGACTAGCGGGGGGGCTTCAAGAGACCCAGTACTTC. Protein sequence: CASSLVGLAGGLQETQYF.

CDR3 in amino acids: CASKSESAPEGYGYTF. CDR3 in DNA: TGTGCCAGTAAAAGCGAGTCAGCCCCCGAGGGCTATGGCTACACCTTC. The chain uses TRBV19 and TRBJ1-2; D gene uncertain. This CDR3 has 16 residues. Trimming pared 7 bases from V and 4 bases from J, leaving 22 bases between. CDR1 and CDR2 (germline): LNHDA, SQIVND (reference sequence).

The CDR3 loop reads CASRLRGRGGGQPQHF. DNA of the CDR3: TGTGCCAGCAGACTTCGGGGCAGGGGCGGTGGTCAGCCCCAGCATTTT. The gene calls are TRBV28 and TRBJ1-5, with D maybe TRBD1 (6 bases). The CDR3 totals 16 residues. Germline assignment: CDR1 MDHEN and CDR2 SYDVKM. The V gene lost 6 bases and the J gene lost 6 bases, with 21 bases spanning the gap.